These 4 T cell receptor beta chains were sequenced from one sample in a study of T cell responses to AZD1222 COVID-19 vaccine. The protocol was immunoSEQ multiplex PCR, while the TCRdb copy is restricted to in-frame clones and leaves out a portion. The sample holds tens of thousands of clones; 85% to 90% are singletons and the top ten take 9.5% to 13%. Sequenced material: peripheral blood, taken on day 0 of AZD1222 vaccination. These receptor sequences come from an adult in good health.

J is TRBJ1-1 and V is TRBV19; 7 bases agree with TRBD1. The CDR3 is 14 residues long. With 3 bases clipped from V and 4 bases from J, the junction kept 5 bases outside the gene matches. Germline CDR1 and CDR2: LNHDA and SQIVND (reference sequence). CDR3: CASSMNRDSTEAFF. The CDR3 region has the DNA TGTGCCAGTAGTATGAACAGGGACAGCACTGAAGCTTTCTTT. The complete variable domain, with remaining parts taken from reference TRBV19 and TRBJ1-1, reads DGGITQSPKYLFRKEGQNVTLSCEQNLNHDAMYWYRQDPGQGLRLIYYSQIVNDFQKGDIAEGYSVSREKKESFPLTVTSAQKNPTAFYLCASSMNRDSTEAFFGQGTRLTVV.

This clone was detected a few times. V and J are TRBV6-4 and TRBJ1-1, with D possibly matching TRBD1 (5 bases). This CDR3 contains 13 residues. CDR1 and CDR2 (germline): MRHNA, SNTAGT. Between the trimmed V and J ends, which lost 4 bases and 4 bases, there was a span of 10 bases. The CDR3 DNA follows: TGTGCCAGCAGTGCCTTGCAGGGCACTGAAGCTTTCTTT. Translation gives CASSALQGTEAFF.

CDR3 region: CASSLGVNSPLHF. The CDR3 bases are TGTGCCAGCAGCTTAGGGGTCAATTCACCCCTCCACTTT. The chain has TRBV11-3 and TRBJ1-6, with D unclear. The CDR3 covers 13 residues. V shed 1 base and J shed 7 bases, with 5 bases lying between them. Germline CDR1 reads SGHNT; CDR2 reads YENEEA.

V is TRBV5-4 and J is TRBJ1-4; TRBD1 matches 7 bases. Germline lookup yields CDR1 SGHNT and CDR2 YYREEE (reference sequence). This CDR3 is built from 15 residues. Trimming cost V 2 bases and J 4 bases; bases outside gene matches: 5. Here the CDR3 DNA reads TGTGCCAGCAGCTTTAAGGGACAGAGTAATGAAAAACTGTTTTTT. Its protein is CASSFKGQSNEKLFF.